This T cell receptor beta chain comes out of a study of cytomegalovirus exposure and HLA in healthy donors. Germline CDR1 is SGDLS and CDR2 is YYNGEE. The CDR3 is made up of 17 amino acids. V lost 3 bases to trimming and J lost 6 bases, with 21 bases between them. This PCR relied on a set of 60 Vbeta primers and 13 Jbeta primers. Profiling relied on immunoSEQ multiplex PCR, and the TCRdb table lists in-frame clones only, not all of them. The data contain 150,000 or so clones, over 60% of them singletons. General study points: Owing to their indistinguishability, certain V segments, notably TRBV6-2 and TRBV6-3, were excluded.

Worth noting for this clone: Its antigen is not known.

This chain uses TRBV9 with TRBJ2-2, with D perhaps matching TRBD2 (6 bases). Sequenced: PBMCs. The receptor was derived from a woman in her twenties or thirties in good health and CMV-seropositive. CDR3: CASSDTLGAGSPGELFF. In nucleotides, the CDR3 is TGTGCCAGCAGCGACACCCTCGGGGCGGGGAGTCCCGGGGAGCTGTTTTTT.